This is a list of T cell receptor beta chains from one sample in a study of T cell repertoires in cytomegalovirus infection. TCRdb reprocessed the reads with MiXCR, giving one entry per CDR3 protein. The profile shows about 180,000 distinct CDR3 sequences, approximately 17% of them singletons. Material for sequencing was CD8+ T cells from PBMCs. The receptors originated from a human donor in good health (CMV status not recorded). Some clones in this sample may be carry-over from other donors' samples. Both conserved end residues are part of each CDR3. The D gene is left open where the match is weak. The size field is filled for only some rows; it gives once, few, many or a size class.

V gene	D gene	clone size	J gene	CDR3 protein	CDR3 DNA
TRBV7-2	TRBD1	many	TRBJ2-7	CASSRPRDRATEQYF	TGTGCCAGCAGCCGGCCCCGGGACAGGGCTACCGAGCAGTACTTC
TRBV6-2/TRBV6-3	-	-	TRBJ1-1	CASSYSGVSTEAFF	TGTGCCAGCAGTTACAGCGGGGTTTCCACTGAAGCTTTCTTT
TRBV27	-	-	TRBJ1-5	CASSLGGAVNQPQHF	TGTGCCAGCAGTTTGGGAGGGGCCGTCAATCAGCCCCAGCATTTT
TRBV7-9	TRBD1	few	TRBJ1-5	CASSWDRENLQPQHF	TGTGCCAGCAGCTGGGACAGGGAAAACCTTCAGCCCCAGCATTTT
TRBV6-2/TRBV6-3	-	-	TRBJ1-5	CASSYLGAGNQPQHF	TGTGCCAGCAGTTACTTGGGGGCAGGGAATCAGCCCCAGCATTTT
TRBV20-1	-	-	TRBJ2-7	CSADETYEQYF	TGCAGTGCTGATGAGACCTACGAGCAGTACTTC
TRBV14	-	few	TRBJ2-7	CASSQDTQSSYEQYF	TGTGCCAGCAGCCAAGATACGCAGAGCTCCTACGAGCAGTACTTC
TRBV28	-	-	TRBJ2-2	CASSFRSTGELFF	TGTGCCAGCAGTTTTCGTTCCACCGGGGAGCTGTTTTTT
TRBV28	-	-	TRBJ1-5	CASSFGGPRQPQHF	TGTGCCAGCAGTTTCGGGGGGCCGCGACAGCCCCAGCATTTT
TRBV20-1	TRBD2	few	TRBJ2-7	CSARERAHGGGTTYEQYF	TGCAGTGCTAGAGAGAGGGCCCATGGTGGAGGGACTACCTACGAGCAGTACTTC
TRBV25-1	TRBD2	-	TRBJ2-3	CASSATSGLGDTQYF	TGTGCCAGCAGTGCTACTAGCGGACTCGGGGATACGCAGTATTTT
TRBV29-1	-	-	TRBJ2-2	CSVEASGGTGTGELFF	TGCAGCGTTGAAGCGAGCGGGGGGACAGGGACCGGGGAGCTGTTTTTT
TRBV6-6	TRBD2	-	TRBJ2-3	CASRDGGGRTDTQYF	TGTGCCAGCAGAGACGGCGGGGGGCGCACAGATACGCAGTATTTT
TRBV4-2	-	-	TRBJ2-7	CASSQEDSSYEQYF	TGTGCCAGCAGCCAAGAAGACAGCTCCTACGAGCAGTACTTC
TRBV9	TRBD1	few	TRBJ1-1	CASSVAEGQANTEAFF	TGTGCCAGCAGCGTAGCTGAAGGACAGGCAAACACTGAAGCTTTCTTT
TRBV6-1	-	-	TRBJ1-1	CASADKGSTEAFF	TGTGCCAGCGCAGATAAGGGGAGCACTGAAGCTTTCTTT
TRBV4-1	-	-	TRBJ2-3	CASSQDGGDTQYF	TGCGCCAGCAGCCAAGACGGCGGGGATACGCAGTATTTT
TRBV4-2	TRBD1	-	TRBJ1-2	CASTGPGTGEDGYTF	TGTGCCAGCACGGGCCCAGGAACAGGGGAGGATGGCTACACCTTC
TRBV7-9	-	-	TRBJ1-1	CASSLYNSEAFF	TGTGCCAGCAGCTTATATAACAGTGAAGCTTTCTTT
TRBV12-3/TRBV12-4	TRBD2	few	TRBJ2-1	CASSFPSGGASEQFF	TGTGCCAGCAGTTTCCCTAGCGGGGGGGCCTCTGAGCAGTTCTTC
TRBV5-6	-	-	TRBJ2-7	CASSLGASIVYEQYF	TGTGCCAGCAGCCTCGGGGCTTCCATTGTCTACGAGCAGTACTTC
TRBV30	-	few	TRBJ2-5	CAWRGHYQETQYF	TGTGCCTGGAGGGGACACTACCAAGAGACCCAGTACTTC
TRBV20-1	-	-	TRBJ2-1	CSARDRRTDNEQFF	TGCAGTGCTAGAGATCGTAGGACAGACAATGAGCAGTTCTTC
TRBV4-1	-	few	TRBJ2-2	CASSQVELANTGELFF	TGCGCCAGCAGCCAAGTAGAACTCGCGAACACCGGGGAGCTGTTTTTT
TRBV19	-	-	TRBJ1-1	CASSSIERWYTEAFF	TGTGCCAGTAGTAGCATAGAAAGGTGGTACACTGAAGCTTTCTTT
TRBV7-9	-	-	TRBJ1-2	CASAEGKDGYTF	TGTGCCAGCGCCGAGGGGAAGGATGGCTACACCTTC
TRBV20-1	-	-	TRBJ1-2	CSARVTGHAVRESYTF	TGCAGTGCTAGGGTGACGGGACATGCCGTCAGGGAGAGCTACACCTTC
TRBV6-6	TRBD1	many	TRBJ2-1	CASTSGGSYNEQFF	TGTGCCAGCACGTCAGGGGGTTCCTACAATGAGCAGTTCTTC
TRBV7-8	-	-	TRBJ2-7	CASSRGTSGPYEQYF	TGTGCCAGCAGCCGAGGCACCTCCGGGCCATACGAGCAGTACTTC
TRBV7-9	-	few	TRBJ2-1	CASSWASKSSYNEQFF	TGTGCCAGCAGCTGGGCTAGCAAGAGCTCCTACAATGAGCAGTTCTTC
TRBV19	-	few	TRBJ1-1	CASSIDNTKGTEAFF	TGTGCCAGTAGTATAGATAATACTAAGGGCACTGAAGCTTTCTTT
TRBV6-6	-	-	TRBJ1-1	CASSYDGPKAFF	TGTGCCAGCAGTTACGACGGGCCAAAAGCTTTCTTT
TRBV2	-	-	TRBJ2-2	CASSIIRTNTGELFF	TGTGCCAGCAGTATAATTAGAACGAACACCGGGGAGCTGTTTTTT
TRBV4-3	TRBD1	-	TRBJ1-2	CASSQVNRGLNYGYTF	TGCGCCAGCAGCCAAGTCAACAGGGGATTAAACTATGGCTACACCTTC
TRBV10-3	-	few	TRBJ1-1	CAISESRPPGAEAFF	TGTGCCATCAGTGAGTCGCGACCCCCCGGCGCTGAAGCTTTCTTT
TRBV6-5	-	few	TRBJ2-7	CASSYVSAGAPYEQYF	TGTGCCAGCAGTTACGTGTCGGCGGGGGCTCCCTACGAGCAGTACTTC
TRBV7-2	-	few	TRBJ2-1	CASSSREDEQFF	TGTGCCAGCAGCTCCCGCGAAGATGAGCAGTTCTTC
TRBV5-6	-	-	TRBJ1-5	CASSSSGGRMDQPQHF	TGTGCCAGCAGCTCGTCGGGGGGGCGAATGGATCAGCCCCAGCATTTT
TRBV10-3	-	-	TRBJ2-7	CATRVAYEQYF	TGTGCCACCCGAGTTGCCTACGAGCAGTACTTC
TRBV7-9	TRBD2	-	TRBJ2-1	CASSSPASGVGNEQFF	TGTGCCAGCAGCTCCCCGGCTAGCGGGGTGGGAAATGAGCAGTTCTTC
TRBV19	TRBD1	-	TRBJ1-6	CATWDSSSYNSPLHF	TGTGCCACATGGGACAGTAGCTCCTATAATTCACCCCTCCACTTT
TRBV7-8	-	-	TRBJ2-1	CASSLVGVTFEQFF	TGTGCCAGCAGCTTAGTTGGGGTTACTTTTGAGCAGTTCTTC
TRBV12-3/TRBV12-4	TRBD1	-	TRBJ1-6	CASSLGTGASPLHF	TGTGCCAGCAGTTTGGGGACAGGGGCCTCACCCCTCCACTTT
TRBV28	-	-	TRBJ1-5	CASSPLYSNQPQHF	TGTGCCAGCAGTCCCCTCTATAGCAATCAGCCCCAGCATTTT
TRBV7-9	TRBD1	-	TRBJ2-2	CASNGPKGQPNTGELFF	TGTGCCAGCAATGGTCCCAAGGGACAGCCCAACACCGGGGAGCTGTTTTTT
TRBV6-6	-	-	TRBJ1-1	CASRDPGYTEAFF	TGTGCCAGCAGGGATCCGGGTTACACTGAAGCTTTCTTT
TRBV7-9	TRBD1	-	TRBJ2-7	CASTEKGAIGSYEQYF	TGTGCCAGCACGGAAAAGGGGGCGATAGGCTCCTACGAGCAGTACTTC
TRBV29-1	TRBD1	few	TRBJ2-1	CSVVRQGAGNEQFF	TGCAGCGTTGTAAGACAGGGGGCCGGCAATGAGCAGTTCTTC
TRBV19	TRBD1	few	TRBJ2-5	CASSMIGTGTLLPQETQYF	TGTGCCAGTAGTATGATTGGGACAGGCACTCTTCTCCCCCAAGAGACCCAGTACTTC
TRBV7-8	TRBD1	few	TRBJ2-3	CASSSPYLGGQHSTDTQYF	TGTGCCAGCAGCTCACCTTACTTAGGGGGACAGCATAGCACAGATACGCAGTATTTT
TRBV7-9	-	-	TRBJ2-7	CASSLALRGVREQYF	TGTGCCAGCAGCTTAGCGCTAAGGGGGGTGAGAGAGCAGTACTTC
TRBV6-8	TRBD2	few	TRBJ2-7	CATLAGGSYEQYF	TGTGCCACCTTAGCGGGGGGATCTTACGAGCAGTACTTC